This T cell receptor beta chain was sequenced for a study of shared clonotypes between healthy human individuals (dated by TCRdb to 2019 to 2021). With regard to the full study: The cohort included three men and a couple of women between 18 and 49 years of age. For each donor, CD4 naive and CD4 memory were each given three plates, CD8 naive was given two plates, and CD8 memory was given one plate. Blood TCR repertoires of a handful of healthy adults were deeply sequenced to estimate repertoire size and the extent of clonotype sharing between individuals. To increase sequencing depth and limit assay-specific biases, TCR repertoire library preparation and sequencing were carried out by different laboratories using diverse techniques. Per donor, leukapheresis produced somewhere between about 0.85 and 8.9 billion PBMCs. Summary of the overall study and its limitations: Sampling was limited to blood, and TCR repertoires in tissue likely differ from TCR repertoires in blood. The genetic and exposure-history diversity represented was limited by the small number of donors. Estimated clonotype richness was generally larger for naive than for memory subsets. Pairwise subsampling indicated that sequencing depth was expected to affect the degree of clonotype sharing among donors. Across a few donors, 5% to 6% of naive CD4, approximately 3.6% of naive CD8, approximately 2.5% of memory CD4, and under 0.45% of memory CD8 clonotypes were shared. Higher generation probabilities were observed for clonotypes shared by all four sorted-subset donors than for non-shared clonotypes. Rarefaction of sorted-subset datasets indicated incomplete sequencing despite the large sequencing depth.

This clone was seen a single time. What antigen it recognizes has not been identified. Base-call qualities are not available, and no considerably larger clone is one nucleotide away. Donors were healthy HIV-negative adults with no recently reported acute infections or vaccinations. Every donor was a Caucasian adult residing in Nashville, Tennessee, USA. Magnetic negative selection was used to enrich CD4+ T cells, after which naive cells were positively selected on CD45RA and the negative fraction became the memory subset. Blood was collected by leukapheresis, and PBMCs were isolated by Ficoll-Histopaque density gradient centrifugation and then cryopreserved in liquid nitrogen vapor phase. Analytical flow cytometry was used to check the purity and quantity of every magnetically sorted T cell population. Genomic DNA was isolated from each sorted fraction and quantified by UV absorbance on a Nanodrop 2000c.

Using the deep immunoSEQ assay, multiplex PCR amplified TCR CDR3 regions from genomic DNA. Extracted genomic DNA from each cell subset was distributed evenly across all wells of several immunoSEQ 96-well plates, and each plate was treated as a replicate. For sorted subsets, approximately 200 ng of genomic DNA, equivalent to 25,000 to 35,000 T cell genomes, went into each replicate PCR. Purified libraries were quantified with a Qubit 3.0 fluorometer, sized on a Bioanalyzer 2100, and re-quantified with the KAPA Library Quantification kit. Every immunoSEQ 96-well plate was sequenced on a separate single-read 150-cycle Illumina NextSeq 550 flow cell. The original pipeline was this. The immunoSEQ output contained only junctional sequences without quality scores, so filtering could not match that applied to full-length reads. To assign V/J genes and CDR3, sequences were annotated against IMGT germline references using PyIR, a Python wrapper for IgBLAST v1.9. Reads were removed for weak V/J assignments (E-value above 1e-6), missing CDR3, stop codons, out-of-frame junctions, or ambiguous translated residues. V3J clonotypes were defined as sequences sharing the same inferred V gene, J gene, and CDR3 amino acid sequence. Percentage overlap between repertoires was computed as shared unique clonotypes divided by the size of the smaller repertoire. Repertoire richness was assessed with RTK rarefaction, the Chao1 estimator, and Recon v2.1 estimates of unobserved clonotypes. For all TCRbeta clonotypes obtained by the gDNA method from a few donors, generation probabilities were computed with OLGA. Imported from immuneACCESS, the table was reduced by TCRdb to in-frame sequences with V and J called. These copies leave out some clones; in studies compared against another copy, an unresolved V gene accounts for under half, and the cause of the remainder is not known. The V and J calls and clone size are taken from that table; D and trimming were inferred from the DNA. For this sample there are fewer than 200,000 clones; 85% to 95% appear just once. The ten largest clones capture 0.067% of the sample.

CDR1 is given as SGHTA and CDR2 as FQGNSA, both from the germline V gene. From the cysteine through the phenylalanine, the CDR3 covers 16 amino acids. Only the CDR3 DNA is retained, 48 bases long and in frame from the first base. V lost 3 bases and J lost 2 bases, and the count of bases not matched to a germline gene is 1. The sample comprised naive CD4+ T cells sorted from blood. According to the study, the label for this sample's cell subset or site signals: CD45RA+ positively selected. The source of this sequence is a woman in her 30s in good health. The chain couples TRBV7-2 to TRBJ2-5, with 15 central nucleotides matching TRBD2. The CDR3 region reads CASSFGLAGGQETQYF. The DNA reads as follows: TGTGCCAGCAGCTTCGGACTAGCGGGAGGGCAAGAGACCCAGTACTTC.